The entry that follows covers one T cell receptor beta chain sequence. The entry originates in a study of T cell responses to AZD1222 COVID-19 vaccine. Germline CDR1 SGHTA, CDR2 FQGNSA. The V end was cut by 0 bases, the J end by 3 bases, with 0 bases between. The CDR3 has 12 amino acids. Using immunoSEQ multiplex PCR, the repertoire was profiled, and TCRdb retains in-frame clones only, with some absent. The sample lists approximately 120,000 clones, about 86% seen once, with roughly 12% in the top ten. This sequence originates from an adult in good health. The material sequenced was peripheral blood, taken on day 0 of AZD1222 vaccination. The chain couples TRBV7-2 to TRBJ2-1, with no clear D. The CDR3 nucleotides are TGTGCCAGCAGCTTAGCCTACAATGAGCAGTTCTTC. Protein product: CASSLAYNEQFF. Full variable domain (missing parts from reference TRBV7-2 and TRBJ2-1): GAGVSQSPSNKVTEKGKDVELRCDPISGHTALYWYRQSLGQGLEFLIYFQGNSAPDKSGLPSDRFSAERTGGSVSTLTIQRTQQEDSAVYLCASSLAYNEQFFGPGTRLTVL.